Shown below are 18 T cell receptor beta chains from a single sample sequenced in a study of human T cells and chemical hapten exposure. TCRdb used MiXCR to reprocess the RACE reads, holding one entry per CDR3 protein. Here the sample spans tens of thousands of distinct CDR3 sequences, 11% being singletons. This sample's time point: patch test 2, 6 weeks after DPC sensitization. Described treatment: therapeutic diphenylcyclopropenone sensitization with weekly scalp DPC. The starting material was whole blood, obtained in connection with sensitization to the hapten diphenylcyclopropenone (DPC). Receptors were obtained from a man in his forties with alopecia areata. Some clones in this sample may be carry-over from other donors' samples.

This clonotype was detected ten times or more. V and J are TRBV7-9 and TRBJ1-2; D gene uncertain. The CDR3 sequence is 13 residues long. V dropped 5 bases and J dropped 6 bases, with 13 bases sitting between them. CDR1 SEHNR and CDR2 FQNEAQ come from the germline V gene (reference sequence). The chain's CDR3 is CASSPVASDGYTF. The CDR3 DNA reads as TGTGCCAGCAGCCCCGTAGCAAGTGATGGCTACACCTTC.

This clonotype was counted only a few times. This chain links TRBV20-1 with TRBJ2-1; D gene ambiguous. V was trimmed by 0 bases and J by 12 bases, leaving 9 bases between them. The V gene's germline CDR1 is DFQATT and CDR2 SNEGSKA (reference sequence). The CDR3 sequence is 11 residues long. DNA for the CDR3: TGCAGTGCTAGAGACGCCCATCGGCAGTTCTTC. As protein: CSARDAHRQFF.

The chain couples TRBV6-5 to TRBJ2-1; D gene ambiguous. Per germline, CDR1 MNHEY and CDR2 SVGAGI. Trimming took off 2 bases at V and 8 bases at J, with 16 bases between the two ends. This CDR3 has 15 residues. Here the CDR3 DNA reads TGTGCCAGCAGTTACACTCAATCGGATTTGCATGAGCAGTTCTTC. Translated: CASSYTQSDLHEQFF.

This clonotype has just a few counts. The chain employs TRBV7-9 and TRBJ1-4, with TRBD1 matching over 7 bases. The junction had 8 bases not matched to a gene; V was cut back by 5 bases and J by 5 bases. CDR1 is SEHNR and CDR2 is FQNEAQ in the germline V gene (reference sequence). The CDR3 is 15 amino acids. CDR3 residues: CASSARQGYNEKLFF. CDR3 bases: TGTGCCAGCAGCGCGAGACAGGGATACAATGAAAAACTGTTTTTT.

This clonotype was seen more than once but under ten times. CDR3 bases: TGTGCCAGCAGCTTAGTTAGCGGCTACGAGCAGTACGTC. Translated: CASSLVSGYEQYV. The V gene is TRBV7-2, the J gene TRBJ2-7; possible D gene TRBD2, 6 bases. V was trimmed by 1 base and J by 3 bases, leaving 7 bases between them. This CDR3 is built from 13 residues. Germline lookup yields CDR1 SGHTA and CDR2 FQGNSA.

This clonotype was seen a few times. The chain is built from TRBV12-3 or TRBV12-4 and TRBJ1-2; D perhaps matches TRBD1 (6 bases). Trimming stripped 5 bases from V and 3 bases from J, with 16 bases between. CDR3 length equals 15 residues. The CDR3 sequence is CASSPRGWGDYGYTF. CDR3 coding DNA: TGTGCCAGCAGTCCCAGGGGATGGGGTGACTATGGCTACACCTTC.

This clonotype has a count of ten or more. This chain uses TRBV20-1 with TRBJ2-7; D not certain. The CDR3 totals 14 residues. Looked up from germline, CDR1 is DFQATT and CDR2 is SNEGSKA (reference sequence). Deletions cut 0 bases from V and 6 bases from J, with 15 bases between. The CDR3 sequence: CSARDNRLPGEQYV. DNA of the CDR3: TGCAGTGCTAGAGATAATCGCCTCCCCGGCGAGCAGTACGTC.

This clonotype showed up just once. The rearrangement joins TRBV20-1 to TRBJ2-7; D is unresolved. Germline assignment: CDR1 DFQATT and CDR2 SNEGSKA (reference sequence). The CDR3 is 11 amino acids. Between the trimmed V and J ends, which lost 0 bases and 5 bases, there was a span of 5 bases. The DNA of the CDR3 is TGCAGTGCTAGAGATCGGCACGAGCAGTACTTC. It codes for CSARDRHEQYF.

This clonotype was observed a handful of times. The chain employs TRBV29-1 and TRBJ2-3, with 10 bases aligning to TRBD2. The CDR3 spans 15 residues. Germline-derived CDR1 and CDR2 are SQVTM and ANQGSEA. V lost 5 bases and J lost 1; bases outside the gene matches: 6. CDR3 sequence reads: CSVPGLAVGTDTQYF. CDR3 nucleotides: TGCAGCGTTCCCGGACTAGCGGTAGGCACAGATACGCAGTATTTT.

On this clonotype itself: A read error may explain this, as a much larger clone is one base away. The V gene is TRBV28, the J gene TRBJ1-4, with TRBD1 identical over 8 bases. This CDR3 region has 15 residues. The germline gives CDR1 MDHEN, CDR2 SYDVKM. The CDR3 protein is CASSPGDRPNENLFF. CDR3 DNA sequence: TGTGCCAGCAGTCCTGGGGACAGGCCTAATGAAAACCTGTTTTTT.

This clonotype was observed a handful of times. The V gene is TRBV7-2, the J gene TRBJ2-7; 11 nucleotides agree with TRBD1. CDR3 size: 14 residues. Per the germline V gene, CDR1 is SGHTA and CDR2 is FQGNSA. J was trimmed by 2 bases and V by 8 bases; bases with no gene match: 5. CDR3 in DNA: TGTGCCAGCCTTAGGGACAGGGGGACCTACGAGCAGTACGTC. This encodes CASLRDRGTYEQYV.

This clonotype was picked up a small number of times. The rearrangement uses TRBV21-1 and TRBJ1-1; the table's D call, TRBD1, has no DNA check behind it. TRBV21-1 counts as a pseudogene. CDR3 length: 15 residues. The CDR3 nucleotides are TGTGCCGGCTCCGTCCCGGGACAGGTGCCGAGTGAAGCTTTCTTT. Its translation: CAGSVPGQVPSEAFF.

This clonotype has ten or more counts. The V gene is TRBV20-1, the J gene TRBJ1-2; the D gene is possibly TRBD1 (5 bases). In germline, CDR1 is DFQATT, CDR2 SNEGSKA (reference sequence). Between the trimmed V and J ends, which lost 2 bases and 8 bases, there was a span of 12 bases. The CDR3 has 12 amino acids. In DNA form, the CDR3 reads TGCAGTGCTAGAACGGGGGATAGAGGCTACACCTTC. This encodes CSARTGDRGYTF.

The chain carries TRBV5-1 and TRBJ2-7; D gene unclear. CDR3 length: 14 residues. The V and J ends lost 4 bases and 2 bases respectively, with 13 bases between them. Germline CDR1 reads SGHRS; CDR2 reads YFSETQ. CDR3 DNA sequence: TGCGCCAGCAGCGGGCGGAAAGTTCCCTACGAGCAGTACGTC. Encoded protein: CASSGRKVPYEQYV.

This clonotype was counted ten times or more. This sequence joins TRBV11-2 and TRBJ1-2; TRBD1 aligns across 7 bases. The V gene's germline CDR1 is SGHAT and CDR2 FQNNGV. The CDR3 length is 16 residues. With V trimmed by 5 bases and J by 7 bases, 16 bases remained unmatched. CDR3 region: CASSPAFKGAFRGYTF. The DNA for the CDR3 is TGTGCCAGCAGCCCAGCCTTTAAGGGGGCGTTTCGTGGCTACACCTTC. Full variable domain (remainder filled in from reference TRBV11-2 and TRBJ1-2): EAGVAQSPRYKIIEKRQSVAFWCNPISGHATLYWYQQILGQGPKLLIQFQNNGVVDDSQLPKDRFSAERLKGVDSTLKIQPAKLEDSAVYLCASSPAFKGAFRGYTFGSGTRLTVV.

In its sample, this clonotype was seen many times. J is TRBJ2-3 and V is TRBV7-2, with a possible D match to TRBD1 (6 bases). The length of the CDR3 is 16 residues. V lost 7 bases, J lost 4 bases, and 21 bases lay in between. Germline values: CDR1 SGHTA, CDR2 FQGNSA. CDR3 protein: CASILGASTPADTQYF. The DNA for the CDR3 is TGTGCCAGCATCTTGGGGGCCTCGACTCCCGCAGATACGCAGTATTTT.

The chain links TRBV19 to TRBJ2-5; the D gene is possibly TRBD1 (5 bases). The germline gives CDR1 LNHDA, CDR2 SQIVND (reference sequence). V was shortened by 2 bases and J by 2 bases, with 12 bases between the two germline ends. The CDR3 runs 15 residues. The chain's CDR3 is CASSIYPGLQETQYF. The CDR3 DNA sequence: TGTGCCAGTAGTATATATCCAGGGCTACAAGAGACCCAGTACTTC.

The chain links TRBV6-2 or TRBV6-3 to TRBJ2-5; 8 bases are a match to TRBD2. CDR1 is MNHEY, CDR2 SVGEGT, per germline. This CDR3 region has 13 residues. V was clipped by 2 bases and J by 7 bases; unmatched bases: 3. The CDR3 nucleotides read TGTGCCAGCAGTTACGTTCGGGAGGGGACCCAGTACTTC. Translating it yields CASSYVREGTQYF.